The present T cell receptor (beta chain) was sequenced within a study of blood T cell repertoires in COVID-19. Sequencing used immunoSEQ multiplex PCR; TCRdb keeps in-frame clones, though not all of them. The repertoire has some 270,000 clones, approximately 85% of them found once; the top ten carry 0.85% to 0.9%. The TCR sequence derives from a human donor with COVID-19, enrolled during active disease. The donor label of this sample is uncertain. Material: peripheral blood.

DNA of the CDR3: TGTGCCAGCAGCCCGATGGGGGCAAGGGAGGAGACCCAGTACTTC. Its translation: CASSPMGAREETQYF. This rearrangement joins TRBV7-2 to TRBJ2-5; possibly TRBD1 for D (6 bases). The V end lost 5 bases, the J end lost 5 bases, and 18 bases lay between the germline ends. The length of the CDR3 is 15 residues. Germline V lookup: CDR1 SGHTA, CDR2 FQGNSA.